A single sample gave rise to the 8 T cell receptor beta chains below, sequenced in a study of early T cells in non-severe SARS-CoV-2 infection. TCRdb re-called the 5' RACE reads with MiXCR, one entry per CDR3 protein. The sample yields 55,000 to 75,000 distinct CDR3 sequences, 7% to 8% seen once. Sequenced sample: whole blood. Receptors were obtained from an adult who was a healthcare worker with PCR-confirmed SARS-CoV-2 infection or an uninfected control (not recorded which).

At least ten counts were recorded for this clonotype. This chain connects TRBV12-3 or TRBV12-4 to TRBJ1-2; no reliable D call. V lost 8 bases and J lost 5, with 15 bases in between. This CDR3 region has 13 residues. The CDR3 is CASALQVLYGYTF. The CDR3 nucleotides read TGTGCCAGCGCCCTGCAAGTCCTATATGGCTACACCTTC.

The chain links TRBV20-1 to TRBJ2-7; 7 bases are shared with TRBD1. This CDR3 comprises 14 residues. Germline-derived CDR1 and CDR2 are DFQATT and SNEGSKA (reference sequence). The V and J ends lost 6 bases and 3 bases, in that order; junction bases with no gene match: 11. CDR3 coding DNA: TGCAGTGCGAAGCCTCCGGCAGGGGGCTACGAGCAGTACTTC. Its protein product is CSAKPPAGGYEQYF.

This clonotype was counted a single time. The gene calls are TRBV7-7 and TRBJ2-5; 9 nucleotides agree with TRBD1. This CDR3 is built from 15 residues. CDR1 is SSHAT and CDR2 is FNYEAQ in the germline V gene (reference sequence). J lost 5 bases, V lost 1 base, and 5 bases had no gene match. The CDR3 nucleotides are TGTGCCAGCAGCTTAGACAGGGGGCTTCGTGAGACCCAGTACTTC. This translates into CASSLDRGLRETQYF.

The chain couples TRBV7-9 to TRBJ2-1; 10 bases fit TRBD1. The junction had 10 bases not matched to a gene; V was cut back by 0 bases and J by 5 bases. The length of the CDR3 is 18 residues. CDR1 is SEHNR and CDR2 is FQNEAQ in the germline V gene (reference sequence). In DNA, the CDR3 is TGTGCCAGCAGCTTAGCGCCTCTCAGGGACAGGGGTGACAATGAGCAGTTCTTC. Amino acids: CASSLAPLRDRGDNEQFF.

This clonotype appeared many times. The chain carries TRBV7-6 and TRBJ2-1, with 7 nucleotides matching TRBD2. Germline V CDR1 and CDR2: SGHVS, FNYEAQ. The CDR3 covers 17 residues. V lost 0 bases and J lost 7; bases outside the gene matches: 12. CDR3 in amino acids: CASSLAPTGGEGNEQFF. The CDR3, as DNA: TGTGCCAGCAGCTTAGCCCCCACGGGGGGAGAAGGTAATGAGCAGTTCTTC.

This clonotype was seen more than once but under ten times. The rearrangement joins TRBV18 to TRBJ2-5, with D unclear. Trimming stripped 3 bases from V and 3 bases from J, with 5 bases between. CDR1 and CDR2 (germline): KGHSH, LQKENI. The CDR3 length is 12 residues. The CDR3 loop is CASSPSEETQYF. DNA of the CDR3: TGTGCCAGCTCACCGTCTGAAGAGACCCAGTACTTC.

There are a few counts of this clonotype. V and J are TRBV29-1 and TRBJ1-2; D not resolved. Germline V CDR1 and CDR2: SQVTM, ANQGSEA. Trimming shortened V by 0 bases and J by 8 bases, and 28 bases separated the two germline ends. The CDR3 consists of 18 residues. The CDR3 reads CSVEDRRSGVEAYGGYTF. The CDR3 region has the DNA TGCAGCGTTGAAGACCGCCGCTCGGGCGTGGAGGCGTACGGGGGCTACACCTTC.

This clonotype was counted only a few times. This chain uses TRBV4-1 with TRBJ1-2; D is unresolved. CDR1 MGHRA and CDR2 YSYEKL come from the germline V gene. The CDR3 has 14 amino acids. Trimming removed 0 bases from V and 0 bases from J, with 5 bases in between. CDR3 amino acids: CASSQDTANYGYTF. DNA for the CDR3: TGCGCCAGCAGCCAAGATACGGCTAACTATGGCTACACCTTC.